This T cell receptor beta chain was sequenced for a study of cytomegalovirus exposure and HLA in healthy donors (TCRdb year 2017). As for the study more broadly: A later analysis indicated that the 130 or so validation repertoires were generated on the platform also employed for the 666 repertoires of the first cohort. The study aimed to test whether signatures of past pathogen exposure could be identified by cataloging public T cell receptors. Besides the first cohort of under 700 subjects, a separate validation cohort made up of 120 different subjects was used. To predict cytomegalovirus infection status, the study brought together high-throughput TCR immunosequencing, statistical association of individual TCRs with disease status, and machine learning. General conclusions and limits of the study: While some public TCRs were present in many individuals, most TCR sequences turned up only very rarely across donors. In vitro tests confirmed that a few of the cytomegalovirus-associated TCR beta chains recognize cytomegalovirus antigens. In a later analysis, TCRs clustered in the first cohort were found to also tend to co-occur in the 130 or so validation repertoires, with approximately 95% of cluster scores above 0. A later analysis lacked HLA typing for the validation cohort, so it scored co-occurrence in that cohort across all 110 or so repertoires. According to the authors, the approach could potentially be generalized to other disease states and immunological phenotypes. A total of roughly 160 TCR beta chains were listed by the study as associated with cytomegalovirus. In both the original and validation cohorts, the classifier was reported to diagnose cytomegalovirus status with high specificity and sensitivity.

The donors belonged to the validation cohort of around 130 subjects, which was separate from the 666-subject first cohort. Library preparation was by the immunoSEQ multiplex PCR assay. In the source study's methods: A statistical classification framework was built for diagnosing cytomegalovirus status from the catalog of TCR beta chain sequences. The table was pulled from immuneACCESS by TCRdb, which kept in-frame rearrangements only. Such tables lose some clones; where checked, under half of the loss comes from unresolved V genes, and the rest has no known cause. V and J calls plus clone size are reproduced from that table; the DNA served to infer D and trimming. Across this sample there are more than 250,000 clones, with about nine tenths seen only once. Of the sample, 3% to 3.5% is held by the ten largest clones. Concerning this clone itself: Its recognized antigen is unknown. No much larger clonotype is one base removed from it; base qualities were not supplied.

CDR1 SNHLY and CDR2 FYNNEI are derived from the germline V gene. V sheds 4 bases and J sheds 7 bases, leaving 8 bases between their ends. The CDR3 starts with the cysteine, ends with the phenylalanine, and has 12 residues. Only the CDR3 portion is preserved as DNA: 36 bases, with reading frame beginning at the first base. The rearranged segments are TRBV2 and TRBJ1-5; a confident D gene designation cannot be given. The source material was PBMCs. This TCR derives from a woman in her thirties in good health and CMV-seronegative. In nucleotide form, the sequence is TGTGCCAGCAGTGGACCTGGGCAGCCCCAGCATTTT. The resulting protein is CASSGPGQPQHF.